This T cell receptor (beta chain) was retrieved from a study of human T cells and chemical hapten exposure (dated by TCRdb to the early 2020s). Background on the whole study: For sensitization, 2% DPC in acetone was applied to a roughly 2 cm by roughly 2 cm area of upper inner arm skin. Throughout the roughly 26-week study period, patients were also given weekly therapeutic DPC doses on the scalp. Patch testing was done on the upper back using Finn chambers containing 0.01% DPC, and results were scored after 6 days according to International Contact Dermatitis Research Group standards. The patient cohort, mostly female, included alopecia areata with under or over 50% scalp involvement, alopecia totalis and alopecia universalis. Libraries were combined into a pool for sequencing, and differences in TCR yield between samples came mainly from small differences in library volumes within the pool. This study followed changes in the peripheral blood TCR repertoire in vivo during primary and secondary sensitization of alopecia patients to the hapten diphenylcyclopropenone (DPC). Patient blood was sampled pre-sensitization (week 0) and at 2, 6 and about 24 weeks after DPC sensitization. Approximately 28 alopecia patients gave blood for TCR sequencing at one to four time points (pre-sensitization, 2, 6 and 24 weeks). The paper's findings and limits, for the study overall: Because every patient had alopecia, a presumed autoimmune disease, the patients' immune response might differ from that of healthy individuals. Repeated subsampling changed both the strength of the expansion versus patch-test correlation and the threshold at which the correlation became significant. A positive correlation was found between the number of PT1 expanded TCRs and patch test score, with significance reached at thresholds 8, 16 and 32 but not 4. Significantly more large CDR3 similarity clusters were formed by expanded TCRs than by pre-sensitization or healthy control sets, consistent with antigen-driven responses. No change with DPC sensitization was found in the number of TCRs above 1 in 1000 frequency, and no evidence of global repertoire structure alterations was found.

In the germline V gene, CDR1 corresponds to SGHTA and CDR2 to FQGNSA. A distance of 8 bases separates the germline ends of V and J, which lose 5 bases and 4 bases respectively. Including cysteine and phenylalanine, the CDR3 has 12 amino acids. Left in the record is the CDR3 DNA by itself, 36 bases read in frame from the first base. This clonotype came up many times. Its recognized antigen is unknown. Base qualities are not provided; no much larger clone lies one nucleotide away. The library was obtained by RACE. The instrument given in TCRdb is NextSeq 500. Library preparation attached unique molecular identifiers to individual cDNA molecules for quantitative, reproducible TCR counting. For every blood RNA sample, sequencing covered both the TCR alpha and TCR beta chains. On the authors' methods: The median number of TCRs per sample was some 100,000, ranging from 23,224 to 690,600. The Decombinator software suite was used to annotate the V, J and CDR3 of the TCR reads. For PS versus PT1 abundance plots, all samples were subsampled to the same number of TCRs (28,000). TCRs were defined as expanded if absent before sensitization and observed at least eight times at the 2-week time point. TCRdb redid the processing of the public reads, applying fastp at Q25 and MiXCR, and retained in-frame beta chains. Each CDR3 protein gets just one entry, which takes the most common genes and DNA from the rows behind it. Clone size and V and J calls follow TCRdb, not the original study. Across this sample there are 300,000 to 450,000 distinct CDR3 sequences, with 4% to 6% seen only once. The ten most abundant clones make up 2.5% to 3% of the sample.

This specimen's time point label, per the study, means: pre-sensitization, week 0. The sample's treatment or condition label, decoded: therapeutic diphenylcyclopropenone sensitization with weekly scalp DPC. At every patch-test visit, the blood draw took place before the patch test was put on. Patients were eligible if aged 18 to 70, diagnosed with alopecia and judged suitable for DPC therapy, and pregnant patients were excluded. Total RNA was extracted from unfractionated whole blood that had been collected in Tempus Blood RNA tubes. The specimen was whole blood, collected in connection with sensitization to the hapten diphenylcyclopropenone (DPC). The chain couples TRBV7-2 to TRBJ1-2; the D segment cannot be called with confidence. The sequence derives from a woman in her forties or fifties with alopecia areata. Some clones in this sample may be carry-over from other donors' samples. The DNA sequence follows: TGTGCCAGCAGCCCAACCCTCTATGGCTACACCTTC. Its translation reads: CASSPTLYGYTF.